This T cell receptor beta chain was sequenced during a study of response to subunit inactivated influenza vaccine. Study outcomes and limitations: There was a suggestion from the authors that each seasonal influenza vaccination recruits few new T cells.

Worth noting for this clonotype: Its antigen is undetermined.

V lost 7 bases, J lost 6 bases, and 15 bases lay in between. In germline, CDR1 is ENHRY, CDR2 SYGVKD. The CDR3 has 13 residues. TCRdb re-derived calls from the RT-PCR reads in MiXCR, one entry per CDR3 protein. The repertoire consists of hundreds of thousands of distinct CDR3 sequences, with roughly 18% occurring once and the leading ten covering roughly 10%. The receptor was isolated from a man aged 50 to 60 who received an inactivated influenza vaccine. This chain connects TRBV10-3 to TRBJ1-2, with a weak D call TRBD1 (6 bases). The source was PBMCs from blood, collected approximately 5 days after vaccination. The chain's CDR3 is CAITSVTGHGYTF. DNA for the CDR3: TGTGCCATCACCTCGGTCACAGGGCATGGCTACACCTTC.